This T cell receptor beta chain was observed in a study of Ad26.COV2.S vaccination and SARS-CoV-2 variants. The wider study: Donor had been placed in the Ad26.COV2.S arm of the COV1001 trial.

Noted treatment: about 20 received Ad26.COV2.S at low or high dose, single or two shots; 5 received placebo; per-sample allocation not given. Samples were taken on day 63 after the first vaccine or placebo injection. Profiling relied on immunoSEQ multiplex PCR, and the TCRdb table lists in-frame clones only, not all of them. The top ten clones hold 10% to 15% of a sample with a few hundred thousand clones, around nine tenths of them seen once. The ends were cut back, 0 bases at V and 1 base at J, with 13 bases in the middle. Per the germline V gene, CDR1 is SGHRS and CDR2 is YFSETQ. CDR3 length: 16 residues.

This chain joins TRBV5-1 and TRBJ1-1, with no clear D. The receptor was isolated from a person between 18 and 60 years old who received the Ad26.COV2.S COVID-19 vaccine or a placebo. Specimen: peripheral blood, collected in a trial of Ad26.COV2.S vaccine versus placebo. For the CDR3, the DNA is TGCGCCAGCAGCTTGGTCGCGGGGAGGAGGAACACTGAAGCTTTCTTT. Its translation is CASSLVAGRRNTEAFF.